The present TCR beta chain was sequenced within a study of blood T cell repertoires in COVID-19. In the original processing: Researchers report that nucleated cell counts were estimated from reference gene primer amplification. Clones were read by immunoSEQ multiplex PCR, and TCRdb kept only the in-frame ones, dropping some. V, J and clone size derive from that table, while D and trimming were established from the DNA sequence. This sample has 150,000 to 200,000 clones, with about 85% found just once. Sample: peripheral blood. The receptor comes from a woman older than 75 in a cohort sampled during active or convalescent COVID-19.

DNA for the CDR3: TGTGCCAGCAGCCCTCCTAGGGAGACCTATGGCTACACCTTC. This translates into CASSPPRETYGYTF. V usage is TRBV28 and J usage is TRBJ1-2; D gene uncertain. Germline lookup yields CDR1 MDHEN and CDR2 SYDVKM. Trimming cost V 6 bases and J 4 bases, with 15 bases left between them. The CDR3 covers 14 residues.